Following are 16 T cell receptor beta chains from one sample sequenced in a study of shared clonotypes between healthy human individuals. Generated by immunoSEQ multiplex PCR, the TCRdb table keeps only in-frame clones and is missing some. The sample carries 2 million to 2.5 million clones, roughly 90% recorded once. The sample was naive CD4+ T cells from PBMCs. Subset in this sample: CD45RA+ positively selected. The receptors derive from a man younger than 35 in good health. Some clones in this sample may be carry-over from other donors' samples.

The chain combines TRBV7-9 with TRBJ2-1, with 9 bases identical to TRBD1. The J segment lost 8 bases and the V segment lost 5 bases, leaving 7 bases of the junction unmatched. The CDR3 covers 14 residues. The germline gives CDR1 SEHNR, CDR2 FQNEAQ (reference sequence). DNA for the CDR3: TGTGCCAGCAGCCCACAGGGGGCGCAGGATGAGCAGTTCTTC. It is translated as CASSPQGAQDEQFF.

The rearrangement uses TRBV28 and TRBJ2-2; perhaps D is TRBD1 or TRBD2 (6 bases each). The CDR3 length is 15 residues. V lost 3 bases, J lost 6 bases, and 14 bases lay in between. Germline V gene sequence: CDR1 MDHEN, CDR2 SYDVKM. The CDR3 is CASSFGGTLSGELFF. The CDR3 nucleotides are TGTGCCAGCAGTTTCGGCGGGACACTTTCCGGGGAGCTGTTTTTT.

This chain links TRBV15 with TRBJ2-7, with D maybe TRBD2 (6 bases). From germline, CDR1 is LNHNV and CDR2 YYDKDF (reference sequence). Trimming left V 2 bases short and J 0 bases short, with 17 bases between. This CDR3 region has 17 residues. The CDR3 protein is CATSRSKLAESSYEQYF. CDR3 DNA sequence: TGTGCCACCAGCAGATCAAAACTAGCAGAGAGCTCCTACGAGCAGTACTTC.

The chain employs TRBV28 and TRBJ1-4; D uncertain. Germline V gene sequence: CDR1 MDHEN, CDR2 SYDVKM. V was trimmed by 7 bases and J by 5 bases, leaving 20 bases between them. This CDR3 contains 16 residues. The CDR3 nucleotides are TGTGCCAGCACCTCGATCGGACGCGGCGTAAATGAAAAACTGTTTTTT. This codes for CASTSIGRGVNEKLFF.

The CDR3 sequence: CASSARLGEGHEQYF. As DNA, the CDR3 is TGCGCCAGCAGCGCCCGTCTCGGCGAGGGGCACGAGCAGTACTTC. This rearrangement joins TRBV5-1 to TRBJ2-7, with D perhaps TRBD1 or TRBD2 (5 bases each). The CDR3 is made up of 15 amino acids. Trimming left V 4 bases short and J 5 bases short, with 19 bases between. The germline gives CDR1 SGHRS, CDR2 YFSETQ.

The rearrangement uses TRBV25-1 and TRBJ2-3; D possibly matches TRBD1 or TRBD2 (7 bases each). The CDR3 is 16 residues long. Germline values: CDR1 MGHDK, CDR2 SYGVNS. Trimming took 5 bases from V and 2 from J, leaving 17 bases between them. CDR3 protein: CASSNLGRGHTDTQYF. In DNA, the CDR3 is TGTGCCAGCAGTAACCTTGGGAGGGGGCACACAGATACGCAGTATTTT.

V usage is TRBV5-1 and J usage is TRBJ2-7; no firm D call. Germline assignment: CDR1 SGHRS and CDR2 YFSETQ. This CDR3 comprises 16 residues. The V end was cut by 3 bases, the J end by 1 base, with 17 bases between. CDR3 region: CASSYQAGILSYEQYF. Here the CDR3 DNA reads TGCGCCAGCAGCTATCAGGCAGGTATCCTGTCCTACGAGCAGTACTTC.

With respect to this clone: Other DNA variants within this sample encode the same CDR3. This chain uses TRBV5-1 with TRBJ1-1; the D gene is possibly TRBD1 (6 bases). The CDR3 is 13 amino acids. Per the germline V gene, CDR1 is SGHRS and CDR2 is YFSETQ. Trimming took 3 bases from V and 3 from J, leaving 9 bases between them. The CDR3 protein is CASSSGGDTEAFF. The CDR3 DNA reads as TGCGCCAGCAGCTCCGGGGGCGACACTGAAGCTTTCTTT.

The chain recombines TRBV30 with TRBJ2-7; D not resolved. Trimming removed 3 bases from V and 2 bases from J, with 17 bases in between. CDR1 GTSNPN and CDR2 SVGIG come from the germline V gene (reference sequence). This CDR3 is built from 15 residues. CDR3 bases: TGTGCCTGGAGCAGGACCGGTGCAATGGCCTACGAGCAGTACTTC. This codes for CAWSRTGAMAYEQYF.

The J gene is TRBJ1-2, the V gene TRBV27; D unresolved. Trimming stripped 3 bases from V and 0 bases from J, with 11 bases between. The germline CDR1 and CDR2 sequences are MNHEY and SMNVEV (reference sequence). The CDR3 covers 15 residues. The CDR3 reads CASSLVQPSNYGYTF. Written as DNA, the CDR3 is TGTGCCAGCAGTTTGGTGCAACCCTCTAACTATGGCTACACCTTC.

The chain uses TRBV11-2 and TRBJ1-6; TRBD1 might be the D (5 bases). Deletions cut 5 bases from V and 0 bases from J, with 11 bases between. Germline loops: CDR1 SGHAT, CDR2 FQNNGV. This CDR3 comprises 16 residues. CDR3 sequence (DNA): TGTGCCAGCAGCCATCAGGGAGACTCCTATAATTCACCCCTCCACTTT. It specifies CASSHQGDSYNSPLHF.

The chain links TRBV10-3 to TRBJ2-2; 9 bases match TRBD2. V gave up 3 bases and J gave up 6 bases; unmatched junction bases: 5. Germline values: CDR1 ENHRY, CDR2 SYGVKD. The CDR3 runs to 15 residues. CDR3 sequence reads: CAISEFLAGPGELFF. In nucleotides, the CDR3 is TGTGCCATCAGTGAATTCCTAGCGGGACCCGGGGAGCTGTTTTTT.

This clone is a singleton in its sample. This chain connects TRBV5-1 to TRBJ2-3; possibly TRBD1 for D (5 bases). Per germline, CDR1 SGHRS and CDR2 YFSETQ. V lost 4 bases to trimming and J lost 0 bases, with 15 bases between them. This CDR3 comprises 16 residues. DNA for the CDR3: TGCGCCAGCAGCGGCCGACAGACCGCTAGCACAGATACGCAGTATTTT. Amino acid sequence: CASSGRQTASTDTQYF.

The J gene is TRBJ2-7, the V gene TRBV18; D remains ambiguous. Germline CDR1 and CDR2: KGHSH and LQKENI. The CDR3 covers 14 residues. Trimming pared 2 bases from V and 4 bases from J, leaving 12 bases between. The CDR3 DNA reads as TGTGCCAGCTCACCAAGTTTGTCGGTTTACGAGCAGTACTTC. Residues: CASSPSLSVYEQYF.

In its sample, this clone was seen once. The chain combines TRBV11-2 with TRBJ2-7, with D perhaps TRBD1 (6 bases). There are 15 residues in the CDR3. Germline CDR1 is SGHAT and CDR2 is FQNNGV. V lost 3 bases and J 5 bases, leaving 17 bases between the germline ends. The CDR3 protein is CASSFTVGHRNEQYF. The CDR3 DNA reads TGTGCCAGCAGCTTCACGGTGGGACATAGAAACGAGCAGTACTTC.

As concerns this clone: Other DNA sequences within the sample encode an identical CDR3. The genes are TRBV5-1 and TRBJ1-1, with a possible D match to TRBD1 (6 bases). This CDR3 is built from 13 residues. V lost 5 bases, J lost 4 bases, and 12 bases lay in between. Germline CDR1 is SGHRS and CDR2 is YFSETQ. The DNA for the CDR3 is TGCGCCAGCAGTAGTACAGGGTCCACTGAAGCTTTCTTT. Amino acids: CASSSTGSTEAFF.